This is a list of T cell receptor beta chains from one sample in a study of shared clonotypes between healthy human individuals. The repertoire was sequenced with immunoSEQ multiplex PCR; TCRdb's copy has only in-frame clones and lacks some. The sample consists of about a million clones, approximately 75% of them appearing once. Sequenced input: memory CD4+ T cells from PBMCs. The receptors stem from a man aged 18-30 years in good health. Some clones in this sample may be carry-over from other donors' samples. The CDR3 runs from the conserved cysteine through the conserved F or W. A D gene is named only where the DNA matches it firmly. The size of a clone is reported for some rows only, either as once, few or many, or as a class for expanded clones.

size: NA; J: TRBJ2-1; V: TRBV2; D: TRBD2; CDR3: CASSAGLAGYNEQFF; DNA: TGTGCCAGCAGTGCGGGACTAGCGGGATACAATGAGCAGTTCTTC
size: NA; J: TRBJ2-1; V: TRBV30; D: NA; CDR3: CAWNRRRSPLSSYNEQFF; DNA: TGTGCCTGGAACCGAAGGCGGAGTCCCTTAAGCTCCTACAATGAGCAGTTCTTC
size: NA; J: TRBJ2-3; V: TRBV7-3; D: NA; CDR3: CASSHRDSTDTQYF; DNA: TGTGCCAGCAGCCACCGGGACAGCACAGATACGCAGTATTTT
size: NA; J: TRBJ2-7; V: TRBV27; D: NA; CDR3: CASRELGLTYEQYF; DNA: TGTGCCAGCCGTGAGTTGGGATTGACCTACGAGCAGTACTTC
size: NA; J: TRBJ2-3; V: TRBV10-3; D: TRBD2; CDR3: CAISDSREGADTQYF; DNA: TGTGCCATCAGTGACTCACGGGAGGGGGCAGATACGCAGTATTTT
size: NA; J: TRBJ2-3; V: TRBV5-1; D: NA; CDR3: CASSLAGATDTQYF; DNA: TGCGCCAGCAGCTTGGCCGGGGCCACAGATACGCAGTATTTT
size: NA; J: TRBJ2-7; V: TRBV5-1; D: NA; CDR3: CASSLLGSSYEQYF; DNA: TGCGCCAGCAGCTTGTTGGGGAGCTCCTACGAGCAGTACTTC
size: NA; J: TRBJ1-5; V: TRBV4-1; D: NA; CDR3: CASSSQGTASAPQHF; DNA: TGCGCCAGCAGCAGCCAAGGAACGGCCTCGGCGCCCCAGCATTTT
size: NA; J: TRBJ2-3; V: TRBV9; D: NA; CDR3: CASSSGLLAFADTQYF; DNA: TGTGCCAGCAGCTCGGGGCTCTTAGCGTTTGCAGATACGCAGTATTTT
size: NA; J: TRBJ2-1; V: TRBV5-1; D: TRBD2; CDR3: CASSLGREGVNEQFF; DNA: TGCGCCAGCAGCTTGGGGCGGGAGGGGGTAAATGAGCAGTTCTTC
size: NA; J: TRBJ1-1; V: TRBV19; D: NA; CDR3: CASTQRTVRTNTEAFF; DNA: TGTGCCAGTACCCAACGGACGGTCCGTACCAACACTGAAGCTTTCTTT
size: NA; J: TRBJ1-1; V: TRBV2; D: NA; CDR3: CARTVTGFEAFF; DNA: TGTGCCAGGACGGTTACAGGGTTTGAAGCTTTCTTT
size: NA; J: TRBJ1-4; V: TRBV9; D: NA; CDR3: CASSVDWTSNEKLFF; DNA: TGTGCCAGCAGCGTAGACTGGACCTCTAATGAAAAACTGTTTTTT
size: NA; J: TRBJ1-4; V: TRBV4-2; D: TRBD1; CDR3: CASSPLGQGRDEKLFF; DNA: TGTGCCAGCAGCCCCCTGGGACAGGGGCGGGATGAAAAACTGTTTTTT
size: NA; J: TRBJ1-5; V: TRBV6-6; D: NA; CDR3: CASSPNLGSNQPQHF; DNA: TGTGCCAGCAGTCCAAACTTGGGAAGCAATCAGCCCCAGCATTTT
size: NA; J: TRBJ2-1; V: TRBV30; D: NA; CDR3: CAWSVRLVYEGNEQFF; DNA: TGTGCCTGGAGTGTACGACTCGTCTATGAGGGCAATGAGCAGTTCTTC
size: NA; J: TRBJ2-7; V: TRBV7-9; D: TRBD1; CDR3: CASGERGLSYEQYF; DNA: TGTGCCAGCGGGGAAAGGGGGCTCTCCTACGAGCAGTACTTC
size: NA; J: TRBJ1-5; V: TRBV30; D: NA; CDR3: CASGDSNQPQHF; DNA: TGTGCCTCCGGAGATAGCAATCAGCCCCAGCATTTT
size: few; J: TRBJ2-2; V: TRBV28; D: NA; CDR3: CASSIAGRVTGELFF; DNA: TGTGCCAGCAGCATTGCAGGCCGGGTAACCGGGGAGCTGTTTTTT
size: NA; J: TRBJ2-3; V: TRBV6-5; D: TRBD2; CDR3: CASSSTLAGAGDTQYF; DNA: TGTGCCAGCAGTTCTACCCTAGCGGGAGCGGGAGATACGCAGTATTTT
size: NA; J: TRBJ2-1; V: TRBV7-9; D: TRBD2; CDR3: CASSLPFSSGRARNEQFF; DNA: TGTGCCAGCAGCTTACCCTTTTCTAGCGGGAGGGCCCGAAATGAGCAGTTCTTC
size: NA; J: TRBJ1-3; V: TRBV25-1; D: NA; CDR3: CASSEYYTSSGNTIYF; DNA: TGTGCCAGCAGTGAATACTACACTAGCTCTGGAAACACCATATATTTT
size: NA; J: TRBJ1-2; V: TRBV6-4; D: NA; CDR3: CASSDGGPHYGYTF; DNA: TGTGCCAGCAGTGACGGGGGCCCTCACTATGGCTACACCTTC
size: many; J: TRBJ2-1; V: TRBV19; D: NA; CDR3: CASSISPGGAKLNEQFF; DNA: TGTGCCAGTAGTATATCGCCAGGGGGGGCGAAATTGAATGAGCAGTTCTTC
size: few; J: TRBJ1-5; V: TRBV6-1; D: TRBD1; CDR3: CASGDGQGKHQPQHF; DNA: TGTGCCAGCGGAGATGGACAGGGGAAGCATCAGCCCCAGCATTTT
size: NA; J: TRBJ2-6; V: TRBV7-6; D: NA; CDR3: CASSPGTGNSGANVLTF; DNA: TGTGCCAGCAGCCCCGGGACGGGGAACTCTGGGGCCAACGTCCTGACTTTC
size: NA; J: TRBJ1-2; V: TRBV30; D: NA; CDR3: CAWSGLGSYTF; DNA: TGTGCCTGGAGTGGTCTGGGGAGCTACACCTTC
size: NA; J: TRBJ1-6; V: TRBV28; D: NA; CDR3: CATGAGWGSPLHF; DNA: TGTGCCACCGGTGCGGGTTGGGGTTCACCCCTCCACTTT
size: NA; J: TRBJ2-7; V: TRBV28; D: TRBD2; CDR3: CASSLLTASSGRVPYEQYF; DNA: TGTGCCAGCAGTTTGCTGACGGCTTCTAGCGGGAGAGTGCCTTACGAGCAGTACTTC
size: once; J: TRBJ2-1; V: TRBV11-2; D: NA; CDR3: CASSFLGNPSSNEQFF; DNA: TGTGCCAGCAGCTTTTTAGGAAATCCTTCTAGCAATGAGCAGTTCTTC
size: NA; J: TRBJ2-3; V: TRBV27; D: TRBD2; CDR3: CASSLSTSGARWDRDTQYF; DNA: TGTGCCAGCAGTTTATCTACTAGCGGGGCGCGGTGGGACAGAGATACGCAGTATTTT
size: once; J: TRBJ2-3; V: TRBV25-1; D: NA; CDR3: CASSVVSGGRDTQYF; DNA: TGTGCCAGCAGTGTAGTTAGTGGGGGGCGAGATACGCAGTATTTT
size: once; J: TRBJ2-1; V: TRBV6-4; D: NA; CDR3: CASSEGRGPYNEQFF; DNA: TGTGCCAGCAGTGAGGGCCGGGGGCCCTACAATGAGCAGTTCTTC
size: NA; J: TRBJ2-3; V: TRBV6-5; D: NA; CDR3: CASTEPGGTDTQYF; DNA: TGTGCCAGCACCGAGCCGGGTGGCACAGATACGCAGTATTTT
size: once; J: TRBJ1-1; V: TRBV6-5; D: NA; CDR3: CASSRGGNTEAFF; DNA: TGTGCCAGCAGCAGGGGAGGGAACACTGAAGCTTTCTTT
size: once; J: TRBJ1-2; V: TRBV7-9; D: NA; CDR3: CASSLDFYGYTF; DNA: TGTGCCAGCAGCTTAGATTTCTATGGCTACACCTTC
size: once; J: TRBJ2-7; V: TRBV27; D: NA; CDR3: CASSFLGSSYEQYF; DNA: TGTGCCAGCAGTTTCCTAGGTAGCTCCTACGAGCAGTACTTC
size: once; J: TRBJ2-1; V: TRBV7-2; D: TRBD1; CDR3: CASSAYRGPYNEQFF; DNA: TGTGCCAGCAGCGCCTACAGGGGGCCCTACAATGAGCAGTTCTTC
size: NA; J: TRBJ2-5; V: TRBV14; D: NA; CDR3: CASPHLPLRETQYF; DNA: TGTGCCAGCCCCCACCTCCCCCTCAGAGAGACCCAGTACTTC
size: NA; J: TRBJ1-5; V: TRBV19; D: TRBD1; CDR3: CASSIKDRVEQPQHF; DNA: TGTGCCAGTAGTATTAAGGACAGGGTAGAACAGCCCCAGCATTTT
size: once; J: TRBJ1-2; V: TRBV5-4; D: NA; CDR3: CASSLPSGTTGYTF; DNA: TGTGCCAGCAGCTTGCCCTCTGGGACGACCGGCTACACCTTC
size: NA; J: TRBJ2-7; V: TRBV5-8; D: NA; CDR3: CASSGGGRSPEQYF; DNA: TGTGCCAGCAGCGGTGGGGGGCGGAGTCCCGAGCAGTACTTC
size: few; J: TRBJ2-3; V: TRBV7-2; D: TRBD2; CDR3: CASSLGPAGSTDTQYF; DNA: TGTGCCAGCAGCTTAGGCCCAGCGGGGAGCACAGATACGCAGTATTTT
size: NA; J: TRBJ1-1; V: TRBV11-1; D: NA; CDR3: CASSRMRGGEAFF; DNA: TGTGCCAGCAGCCGTATGAGGGGCGGTGAAGCTTTCTTT
size: few; J: TRBJ2-7; V: TRBV5-6; D: NA; CDR3: CASSAMGRYEQYF; DNA: TGTGCCAGCAGCGCTATGGGTAGGTACGAGCAGTACTTC
size: few; J: TRBJ2-3; V: TRBV5-1; D: TRBD1; CDR3: CASSFGQDTDTQYF; DNA: TGCGCCAGCAGCTTTGGACAGGACACAGATACGCAGTATTTT
size: NA; J: TRBJ2-6; V: TRBV28; D: NA; CDR3: CASSRDTRSGANVLTF; DNA: TGTGCCAGCAGTCGGGACACTCGCTCTGGGGCCAACGTCCTGACTTTC